A single sample is the source of the 6 T cell receptor beta chains below, sequenced in a study of Graves' ophthalmopathy and Graves' hyperthyroidism. The sequenced template was RNA, covering the TCR beta CDR3 region. HTBI primers were employed in first-round RT-PCR, then a second-round multiplex PCR followed. MiXCR, run by TCRdb on the multiplex PCR reads, gives a single entry per CDR3 protein. The sample lists about 340,000 distinct CDR3 sequences, around a sixth occurring once. Sequencing was done on a sample of peripheral blood. The receptors were sampled from an adult man with Graves' ophthalmopathy.

This clonotype was seen ten or more times. This chain links TRBV6-5 with TRBJ1-5; perhaps TRBD1 as D (5 bases). The germline V gene encodes CDR1 MNHEY and CDR2 SVGAGI. V was pared by 2 bases and J by 6 bases, with 8 bases between. The CDR3 spans 13 residues. Written as DNA, the CDR3 is TGTGCCAGCAGTTACCGGGGGGTTCAGCCCCAGCATTTT. It translates to CASSYRGVQPQHF.

This clonotype has a count of ten or more. V gene TRBV4-2 combines with J gene TRBJ2-7; D gene uncertain. Trimming cost V 3 bases and J 2 bases, with 11 bases left between them. This CDR3 is built from 14 residues. Germline V CDR1 and CDR2: LGHNA, YNFKEQ. The CDR3 DNA follows: TGTGCCAGCAGCCAGGACGGACGGGCCTACGAGCAGTACTTC. As protein: CASSQDGRAYEQYF.

This clonotype was seen repeatedly, ten times or more. The rearrangement uses TRBV6-1 and TRBJ2-7; D is ambiguous. The CDR3 is 13 residues long. CDR1 and CDR2 from the germline V gene are MNHNS and SASEGT. The V and J ends lost 4 bases and 5 bases respectively, with 12 bases between them. The chain's CDR3 is CASSGLLVDEQYF. The CDR3 nucleotides read TGTGCCAGCAGTGGCCTATTGGTAGACGAGCAGTACTTC.

This clonotype was seen at least ten times. V gene TRBV7-2 combines with J gene TRBJ1-2, with D unclear. Trimming removed 8 bases at V and 2 bases at J, with 12 bases between. The CDR3 runs 13 residues. Germline lookup yields CDR1 SGHTA and CDR2 FQGNSA. The CDR3 DNA is TGTGCCAGCCGCTACACCGGAAACTATGGCTACACCTTC. This encodes CASRYTGNYGYTF.

This clonotype came up many times. Given a much more abundant clone one base away, this may be a read error. The chain has TRBV12-3 or TRBV12-4 and TRBJ1-5, with TRBD1 matching over 9 bases. The CDR3 extends over 15 amino acids. The CDR3: CASSLADRGNQLQHF. As DNA, the CDR3 is TGTGCCAGCAGTTTAGCGGACAGGGGTAATCAGCTCCAGCATTTT.

This clonotype occurred many times. J is TRBJ2-2 and V is TRBV20-1; D is unclear. CDR1 is DFQATT and CDR2 is SNEGSKA in the germline V gene (reference sequence). V was cut by 3 bases and J by 3 bases, with 8 bases left in between. The CDR3 covers 13 residues. The CDR3 nucleotides read TGCAGTGCTAGCCTAGGGTACACCGGGGAGCTGTTTTTT. Translation: CSASLGYTGELFF.